This T cell receptor beta chain derives from a study of T cells in Graves' hyperthyroidism and ophthalmopathy. Study-wide findings and caveats: Most thyroid clonotypes with frequency above 0.001 were detected in blood. Stable hyperthyroidism and ophthalmopathy were separated using 13 V-J signatures.

Deletions cut 6 bases from V and 4 bases from J, with 10 bases between. CDR1 and CDR2 (germline): SNHLY, FYNNEI. The CDR3 extends over 12 amino acids. Amplified regions were TCR beta CDR3 sequences from RNA transcripts. Using the HTBI primer set, a first-round RT-PCR was run on the TCR CDR3. TCRdb fed the multiplex PCR reads into MiXCR, producing one record per CDR3 protein. The sample consists of roughly 500,000 distinct CDR3 sequences, approximately 49% of them appearing once. This clonotype was seen a handful of times. The antigen remains unidentified. Uncontrolled infection, other autoimmune disease, pregnancy or lactation led to exclusion. Diagnosing involved the use of clinical symptoms, serum thyroxine and TRAb, thyroid ultrasound and orbital computed tomography.

The sequencing input was peripheral blood or thyroid tissue (not recorded which). This TCR derives from an adult woman with Graves' disease, either hyperthyroidism or ophthalmopathy (not recorded which). The chain employs TRBV2 and TRBJ2-7; D is unclear. CDR3 loop: CASSDLRYEQYF. In DNA, the CDR3 is TGTGCCAGCAGCGACTTAAGGTACGAGCAGTACTTC.